These 31 T cell receptor beta chains were sequenced from one sample in a study of CD8+ T cells in alopecia areata. RNA, once extracted, was reverse transcribed into cDNA for use as the sequencing template. The table came from immunoSEQ multiplex PCR; TCRdb's copy has only in-frame clones and leaves some out. This repertoire shows 130,000 to 150,000 clones, roughly 50% found once; its top ten account for around 6.8%. The sequencing input was CD4+ T cells sorted from blood. These receptors originate from a human donor with alopecia areata.

The chain has TRBV18 and TRBJ2-1; 9 nucleotides agree with TRBD2. Germline V gives CDR1 KGHSH, CDR2 LQKENI. The CDR3 consists of 15 residues. V dropped 3 bases and J dropped 6; count of bases not matched to a gene: 6. CDR3 coding DNA: TGTGCCAGCTCACCTGGGGTAGCGGGAGTCAATGAGCAGTTCTTC. This sequence encodes CASSPGVAGVNEQFF.

This clone has more than one count but fewer than ten. The chain employs TRBV5-1 and TRBJ2-3; TRBD2 matches at 11 bases. CDR3 length: 17 residues. J was trimmed by 2 bases and V by 1 base; bases with no gene match: 6. In germline, CDR1 is SGHRS, CDR2 YFSETQ. The CDR3 nucleotides are TGCGCCAGCAGCTTGATAAGACTAGCGGGATCCACAGATACGCAGTATTTT. Protein sequence: CASSLIRLAGSTDTQYF.

The CDR3 DNA reads as TGTGCCAGCAGTCCTGACTCCGCCTATAGCAATCAGCCCCAGCATTTT. As protein: CASSPDSAYSNQPQHF. The V call is TRBV2, the J call TRBJ1-5, with D hard to call. CDR3 length equals 16 residues. Trimming stripped 5 bases from V and 0 bases from J, with 14 bases between. Germline V gene sequence: CDR1 SNHLY, CDR2 FYNNEI.

V usage is TRBV4-1 and J usage is TRBJ2-3; TRBD1 or TRBD2 may be the D gene (5 bases each). This CDR3 is built from 14 residues. V was cut by 1 base and J by 3 bases, with 8 bases left in between. Germline V CDR1 and CDR2: MGHRA, YSYEKL. The CDR3: CASSQVEGTDTQYF. The CDR3 DNA is TGCGCCAGCAGCCAAGTAGAGGGGACAGATACGCAGTATTTT.

This clone has more than one count but fewer than ten. The gene calls are TRBV29-1 and TRBJ2-2; 7 bases map to TRBD1. Germline CDR1 and CDR2: SQVTM and ANQGSEA. Trimming at V came to 4 bases and at J to 3 bases, leaving 5 bases not matched to a gene. CDR3 length: 14 amino acids. The CDR3 region is CSVAEQGYTGELFF. The CDR3 DNA is TGCAGCGTTGCTGAACAGGGGTACACCGGGGAGCTGTTTTTT.

The chain couples TRBV4-2 to TRBJ2-5; possible D gene TRBD2, 5 bases. This CDR3 is built from 16 residues. Between the trimmed V and J ends, which lost 1 base and 1 base, there was a span of 13 bases. Germline CDR1 is LGHNA and CDR2 is YNFKEQ. CDR3 coding DNA: TGTGCCAGCAGCCAAGGTCCCGGGGTTGTCCAAGAGACCCAGTACTTC. Its translation is CASSQGPGVVQETQYF.

V is TRBV2 and J is TRBJ2-6; no reliable D call. Trimming removed 3 bases at V and 0 bases at J, with 18 bases between. Germline CDR1 reads SNHLY; CDR2 reads FYNNEI. This CDR3 is 19 amino acids long. The CDR3 sequence: CASSDLGKGRASGANVLTF. The CDR3 DNA sequence: TGTGCCAGCAGTGATCTTGGCAAGGGTAGGGCCTCTGGGGCCAACGTCCTGACTTTC. Together with reference TRBV2 and TRBJ2-6, the CDR3 gives the full variable domain: EPEVTQTPSHQVTQMGQEVILRCVPISNHLYFYWYRQILGQKVEFLVSFYNNEISEKSEIFDDQFSVERPDGSNFTLKIRSTKLEDSAMYFCASSDLGKGRASGANVLTFGAGSRLTVL.

This chain uses TRBV29-1 with TRBJ2-5; TRBD2 matches at 9 bases. Germline V gene lookup returns CDR1 SQVTM and CDR2 ANQGSEA. Germline trimming cut 4 bases from V and 5 bases from J; bases unmatched to any gene: 8. The CDR3 consists of 14 residues. The DNA for the CDR3 is TGCAGCGTTGGCGGGAGGGCCTCTCCGGAGACCCAGTACTTC. This encodes CSVGGRASPETQYF.

This chain joins TRBV29-1 and TRBJ1-1; D uncertain. V lost 1 base and J 1 base, leaving 4 bases between the germline ends. The CDR3 has 12 amino acids. CDR1 SQVTM and CDR2 ANQGSEA come from the germline V gene. The CDR3 reads CSVEGGNTEAFF. DNA of the CDR3: TGCAGCGTTGAAGGGGGGAACACTGAAGCTTTCTTT.

This clone was observed a handful of times. This sequence joins TRBV28 and TRBJ2-5, with D unresolved. The CDR3 has 13 amino acids. Looked up from germline, CDR1 is MDHEN and CDR2 is SYDVKM. Trimming shortened V by 6 bases and J by 5 bases, and 13 bases separated the two germline ends. For the CDR3, the DNA is TGTGCCAGCAGCCCCCGAGAACGGGAGACCCAGTACTTC. It translates to CASSPRERETQYF. The full variable domain, its missing parts supplied by reference TRBV28 and TRBJ2-5, is DVKVTQSSRYLVKRTGEKVFLECVQDMDHENMFWYRQDPGLGLRLIYFSYDVKMKEKGDIPEGYSVSREKKERFSLILESASTNQTSMYLCASSPRERETQYFGPGTRLLVL.

The rearrangement joins TRBV10-3 to TRBJ2-1; TRBD2 aligns across 9 bases. CDR3 size: 18 residues. V shed 1 base, J shed 3 bases, and the junction held 10 bases outside the gene matches. Germline V gene lookup returns CDR1 ENHRY and CDR2 SYGVKD. The CDR3 spells CAISEYSSGRGNYNEQFF. The CDR3 DNA is TGTGCCATCAGTGAGTACAGTAGCGGGAGAGGCAACTACAATGAGCAGTTCTTC.

V is TRBV29-1 and J is TRBJ1-1; D might be TRBD1 (5 bases). Trimming removed 3 bases at V and 4 bases at J, with 18 bases between. The CDR3 consists of 15 residues. Germline values: CDR1 SQVTM, CDR2 ANQGSEA. CDR3 DNA sequence: TGCAGCGTTGAGCTATTTGGTGGGGGGAGCACTGAAGCTTTCTTT. The encoded protein is CSVELFGGGSTEAFF.

This sequence joins TRBV7-9 and TRBJ2-7; no clear D gene. Germline lookup yields CDR1 SEHNR and CDR2 FQNEAQ (reference sequence). Trimming stripped 2 bases from V and 0 bases from J, with 11 bases between. The CDR3 is 15 residues long. For the CDR3, the DNA is TGTGCCAGCAGCTTATCGGCCGACAACTCCTACGAGCAGTACTTC. It translates to CASSLSADNSYEQYF. The variable domain in full, completed from reference TRBV7-9 and TRBJ2-7, reads DTGVSQNPRHKITKRGQNVTFRCDPISEHNRLYWYRQTLGQGPEFLTYFQNEAQLEKSRLLSDRFSAERPKGSFSTLEIQRTEQGDSAMYLCASSLSADNSYEQYFGPGTRLTVT.

The chain is built from TRBV27 and TRBJ2-3; 9 positions match TRBD2. V dropped 5 bases and J dropped 4; count of bases not matched to a gene: 4. CDR1 and CDR2 from the germline V gene are MNHEY and SMNVEV (reference sequence). CDR3 length: 14 residues. In nucleotides, the CDR3 is TGTGCCAGCAGTCACTGGACTAGCGCAGATACGCAGTATTTT. It specifies CASSHWTSADTQYF.

The chain recombines TRBV27 with TRBJ2-7; 7 bases are a match to TRBD2. Germline loops: CDR1 MNHEY, CDR2 SMNVEV (reference sequence). Trimming removed 7 bases from V and 9 bases from J; junction bases left unmatched: 12. This CDR3 has 13 amino acids. The CDR3 sequence: CASTGGSISRQYF. As DNA, the CDR3 is TGTGCCAGCACGGGGGGTTCCATTTCGAGGCAGTACTTC.

V usage is TRBV5-1 and J usage is TRBJ2-7; 9 bases fit TRBD1. The CDR3 totals 14 residues. J was trimmed by 4 bases and V by 3 bases; bases with no gene match: 5. The germline gives CDR1 SGHRS, CDR2 YFSETQ. The CDR3 sequence: CASSWTGAPYEQYF. The DNA for the CDR3 is TGCGCCAGCAGCTGGACAGGGGCCCCTTACGAGCAGTACTTC.

The chain employs TRBV13 and TRBJ2-3; TRBD2 is a possible D gene (6 bases). The germline CDR1 and CDR2 sequences are PRHDT and FYEKMQ (reference sequence). The CDR3 covers 13 residues. V was trimmed by 4 bases and J by 14 bases, leaving 19 bases between them. This CDR3 reads CASSYHSGPWLYF. In DNA form, the CDR3 reads TGTGCCAGCAGCTATCATAGCGGCCCGTGGTTGTATTTT.

The chain couples TRBV7-3 to TRBJ2-6; the D gene is possibly TRBD1 (5 bases). V lost 5 bases and J lost 2, with 10 bases in between. The length of the CDR3 is 15 residues. In germline, CDR1 is SGHTA, CDR2 FQGTGA. The CDR3 bases are TGTGCCAGCAGCCGTCCCAGGGCTGGGGCCAACGTCCTGACTTTC. As protein: CASSRPRAGANVLTF. Full variable domain (rest looked up from reference TRBV7-3 and TRBJ2-6): GAGVSQTPSNKVTEKGKYVELRCDPISGHTALYWYRQSLGQGPEFLIYFQGTGAADDSGLPNDRFFAVRPEGSVSTLKIQRTERGDSAVYLCASSRPRAGANVLTFGAGSRLTVL.

This clone has a handful of counts. The chain links TRBV7-2 to TRBJ2-1; 10 bases are shared with TRBD2. This CDR3 is built from 14 residues. Trimming removed 5 bases from V and 6 bases from J; junction bases left unmatched: 4. Germline assignment: CDR1 SGHTA and CDR2 FQGNSA. CDR3 nucleotide sequence: TGTGCCAGCAGCCCCAGACTAGCGGGCAATGAGCAGTTCTTC. It translates to CASSPRLAGNEQFF.

This clone was observed once. This chain links TRBV27 with TRBJ2-7; 7 bases are shared with TRBD2. The CDR3 has 13 residues. Germline loops: CDR1 MNHEY, CDR2 SMNVEV (reference sequence). V dropped 2 bases and J dropped 7; count of bases not matched to a gene: 5. Here the CDR3 DNA reads TGTGCCAGCAGTTTAGGGTACGGGGGGGAGCAGTACTTC. Residues: CASSLGYGGEQYF.

This clone was detected only once. The rearrangement links TRBV6-6 to TRBJ2-1, with TRBD1 identical over 10 bases. Germline trimming cut 8 bases from V and 6 bases from J; bases unmatched to any gene: 7. Germline V gives CDR1 MNHNY, CDR2 SVGAGI (reference sequence). CDR3 length: 14 residues. The chain's CDR3 is CASFETGGFNEQFF. In nucleotides, the CDR3 is TGTGCCAGCTTTGAGACAGGGGGCTTCAATGAGCAGTTCTTC.

The chain has TRBV29-1 and TRBJ2-1; 11 bases fit TRBD2. Trimming cost V 6 bases and J 6 bases; bases outside gene matches: 10. The CDR3 is made up of 15 amino acids. Per germline, CDR1 SQVTM and CDR2 ANQGSEA. Here the CDR3 reads CSVRPGLAAFNEQFF. The CDR3 DNA reads TGCAGCGTGAGACCGGGACTAGCGGCCTTCAATGAGCAGTTCTTC.

The chain is built from TRBV5-6 and TRBJ2-1; a possible D gene is TRBD1 (5 bases). The CDR3 sequence is 19 residues long. From germline, CDR1 is SGHDT and CDR2 YYEEEE. The germline V and J ends were trimmed by 0 bases and 9 bases, with 28 bases remaining between them. The CDR3 region is CASSLGNPAGIRRMSEQFF. The CDR3 nucleotides are TGTGCCAGCAGCTTGGGAAACCCGGCAGGGATCCGGCGTATGAGTGAGCAGTTCTTC.

V is TRBV29-1 and J is TRBJ1-2; D might be TRBD1 (5 bases). V was trimmed by 1 base and J by 7 bases, leaving 10 bases between them. The CDR3 loop spans 12 amino acids. Germline CDR1 and CDR2: SQVTM and ANQGSEA. The CDR3 is CSVEVSQGGYTF. The CDR3 DNA reads as TGCAGCGTTGAAGTGAGCCAGGGTGGCTACACCTTC. Complete variable domain (other parts from reference TRBV29-1 and TRBJ1-2): SAVISQKPSRDICQRGTSLTIQCQVDSQVTMMFWYRQQPGQSLTLIATANQGSEATYESGFVIDKFPISRPNLTFSTLTVSNMSPEDSSIYLCSVEVSQGGYTFGSGTRLTVV.

The J gene is TRBJ2-2, the V gene TRBV19; 7 bases align to TRBD2. V shed 5 bases, J shed 0 bases, and the junction held 9 bases outside the gene matches. Germline-derived CDR1 and CDR2 are LNHDA and SQIVND (reference sequence). This CDR3 contains 17 residues. CDR3 DNA sequence: TGTGCCAGTAGTCCTTCCACGGGACTACCGAACACCGGGGAGCTGTTTTTT. This translates into CASSPSTGLPNTGELFF.

This chain links TRBV29-1 with TRBJ1-1, with D unresolved. This CDR3 is 15 amino acids long. Trimming left V 6 bases short and J 0 bases short, with 17 bases between. Looked up from germline, CDR1 is SQVTM and CDR2 is ANQGSEA. In nucleotides, the CDR3 is TGCAGCGTCCAAATTAATTGGCAGTTGAACACTGAAGCTTTCTTT. Translation gives CSVQINWQLNTEAFF.

This chain joins TRBV2 and TRBJ2-3, with D hard to call. Germline loops: CDR1 SNHLY, CDR2 FYNNEI. V lost 10 bases, J lost 2 bases, and 19 bases lay in between. The length of the CDR3 is 15 residues. The CDR3 reads CATHPRRAFTDTQYF. CDR3 nucleotide sequence: TGTGCCACACACCCTAGGAGAGCATTCACAGATACGCAGTATTTT.

V usage is TRBV2 and J usage is TRBJ1-3, with unresolved D. Trimming removed 4 bases at V and 0 bases at J, with 4 bases between. Germline V lookup: CDR1 SNHLY, CDR2 FYNNEI. The CDR3 runs to 13 residues. CDR3 in DNA: TGTGCCAGCAGTGTCGGCTCTGGAAACACCATATATTTT. It codes for CASSVGSGNTIYF.

This chain uses TRBV5-1 with TRBJ2-3, with TRBD2 identical over 10 bases. The V and J ends lost 3 bases and 4 bases, in that order; junction bases with no gene match: 8. The CDR3 totals 16 residues. Looked up from germline, CDR1 is SGHRS and CDR2 is YFSETQ. CDR3 loop: CASSSGSSGSADTQYF. As DNA, the CDR3 is TGCGCCAGCAGCTCAGGGTCTAGCGGGAGCGCAGATACGCAGTATTTT.

This chain links TRBV28 with TRBJ2-1, with D perhaps assigned TRBD1 or TRBD2 (5 bases each). Trimming took off 7 bases at V and 9 bases at J, with 13 bases between the two ends. Germline V gene sequence: CDR1 MDHEN, CDR2 SYDVKM. The CDR3 is 12 residues long. The CDR3 loop is CASTGTLAEQFF. The CDR3 nucleotides read TGTGCCAGCACAGGGACCTTGGCTGAGCAGTTCTTC.

The chain carries TRBV29-1 and TRBJ1-2, with D possibly TRBD1 on 6 matching bases. The germline gives CDR1 SQVTM, CDR2 ANQGSEA. V was shortened by 7 bases and J by 3 bases, with 12 bases between the two germline ends. The CDR3 sequence is 12 residues long. DNA of the CDR3: TGCAGCGGGGGGGACACCGACTATGGCTACACCTTC. Amino acid sequence: CSGGDTDYGYTF.